Following are 4 T cell receptor beta chains from one sample sequenced in a study of blood T cell repertoires in COVID-19. Here immunoSEQ multiplex PCR was the method, and the copy in TCRdb shows in-frame clones only, minus some. The data contain over 90,000 clones, about 80% of them singletons. The source material was peripheral blood. The receptors come from a human donor in a cohort sampled during active COVID-19.

The chain combines TRBV4-2 with TRBJ2-1, with D hard to call. The CDR3 is 14 amino acids. The V gene's germline CDR1 is LGHNA and CDR2 YNFKEQ. V was pared by 0 bases and J by 2 bases, with 5 bases between. This CDR3 reads CASSQDLTYNEQFF. The CDR3 DNA is TGTGCCAGCAGCCAAGATTTAACCTACAATGAGCAGTTCTTC.

This chain connects TRBV6-5 to TRBJ1-1; D remains ambiguous. The CDR3 spans 13 residues. Deletions cut 6 bases from V and 4 bases from J, with 12 bases between. The germline V gene has CDR1 MNHEY and CDR2 SVGAGI. CDR3: CASSLQVGTEAFF. As DNA, the CDR3 is TGTGCCAGCAGCCTCCAGGTCGGCACTGAAGCTTTCTTT.

The rearrangement uses TRBV11-3 and TRBJ1-2; 7 bases agree with TRBD1. The J segment lost 5 bases and the V segment lost 4 bases, leaving 7 bases of the junction unmatched. The germline V gene has CDR1 SGHNT and CDR2 YENEEA. The CDR3 is 14 amino acids. Here the CDR3 reads CASSYGQASYGYTF. CDR3 nucleotide sequence: TGTGCCAGCAGCTACGGACAGGCCTCGTATGGCTACACCTTC.

Of note for this clone: Distinct nucleotide sequences in the sample also encode this CDR3. V is TRBV7-2 and J is TRBJ2-5; TRBD1 might be the D (6 bases). The germline CDR1 and CDR2 sequences are SGHTA and FQGNSA. CDR3 length equals 14 residues. V was trimmed by 0 bases and J by 4 bases, leaving 9 bases between them. The CDR3 is CASSLAGAGETQYF. DNA for the CDR3: TGTGCCAGCAGCTTAGCGGGGGCGGGAGAGACCCAGTACTTC.